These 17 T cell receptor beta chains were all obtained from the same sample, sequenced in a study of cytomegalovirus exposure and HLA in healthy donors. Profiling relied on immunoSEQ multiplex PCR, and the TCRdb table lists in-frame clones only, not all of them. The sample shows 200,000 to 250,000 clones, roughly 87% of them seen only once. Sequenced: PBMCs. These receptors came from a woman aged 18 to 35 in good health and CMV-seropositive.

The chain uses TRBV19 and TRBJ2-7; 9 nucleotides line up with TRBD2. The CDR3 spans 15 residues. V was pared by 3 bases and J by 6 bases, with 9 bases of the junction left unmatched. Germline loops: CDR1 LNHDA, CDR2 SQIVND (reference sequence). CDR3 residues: CASSILPGLAAEQYF. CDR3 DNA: TGTGCCAGTAGTATCCTCCCGGGACTAGCTGCCGAGCAGTACTTC.

CDR3 sequence: CASSLVVLASYNEQFF. The CDR3 bases are TGTGCCAGCAGCTTGGTGGTACTAGCCTCCTACAATGAGCAGTTCTTC. The chain employs TRBV5-4 and TRBJ2-1; tentatively, D is TRBD2 (6 bases). Germline V gene data show CDR1 as SGHNT and CDR2 as YYREEE (reference sequence). Trimming removed 0 bases at V and 0 bases at J, with 10 bases between. The CDR3 contains 16 residues.

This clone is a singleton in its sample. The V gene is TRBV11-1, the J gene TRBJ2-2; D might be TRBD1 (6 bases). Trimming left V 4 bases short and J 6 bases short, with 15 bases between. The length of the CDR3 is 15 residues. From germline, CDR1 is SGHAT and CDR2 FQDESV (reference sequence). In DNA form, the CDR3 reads TGTGCCAGCAGCTCCTACAGGGAAATACCCGGGGAGCTGTTTTTT. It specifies CASSSYREIPGELFF.

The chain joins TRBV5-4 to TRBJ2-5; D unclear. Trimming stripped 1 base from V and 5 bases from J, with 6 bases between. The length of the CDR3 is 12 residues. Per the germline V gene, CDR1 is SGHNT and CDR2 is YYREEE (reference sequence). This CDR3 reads CASSLSRETQYF. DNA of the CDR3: TGTGCCAGCAGCTTGTCCCGGGAGACCCAGTACTTC. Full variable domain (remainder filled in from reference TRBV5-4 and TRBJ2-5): ETGVTQSPTHLIKTRGQQVTLRCSSQSGHNTVSWYQQALGQGPQFIFQYYREEENGRGNFPPRFSGLQFPNYSSELNVNALELDDSALYLCASSLSRETQYFGPGTRLLVL.

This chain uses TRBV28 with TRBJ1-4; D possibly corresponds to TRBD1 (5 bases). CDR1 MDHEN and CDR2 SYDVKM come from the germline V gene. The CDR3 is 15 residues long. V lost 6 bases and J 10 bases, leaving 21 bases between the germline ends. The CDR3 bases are TGTGCCAGCAGACCCCCGGGACTCCAACGGGGAAAACTGTTTTTT. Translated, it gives CASRPPGLQRGKLFF.

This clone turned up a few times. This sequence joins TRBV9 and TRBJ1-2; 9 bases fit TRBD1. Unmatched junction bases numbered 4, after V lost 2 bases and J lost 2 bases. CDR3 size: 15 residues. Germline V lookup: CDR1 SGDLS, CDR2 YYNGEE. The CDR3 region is CASSVQTGGNYGYTF. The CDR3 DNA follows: TGTGCCAGCAGCGTCCAGACAGGGGGGAACTATGGCTACACCTTC.

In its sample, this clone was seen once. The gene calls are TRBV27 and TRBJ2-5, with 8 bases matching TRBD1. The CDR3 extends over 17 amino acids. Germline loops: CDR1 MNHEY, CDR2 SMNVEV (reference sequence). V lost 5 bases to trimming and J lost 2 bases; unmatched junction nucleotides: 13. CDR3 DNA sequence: TGTGCCAGCAGTCCTCACCGTGGGACAGGTAGACAAGAGACCCAGTACTTC. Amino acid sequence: CASSPHRGTGRQETQYF.

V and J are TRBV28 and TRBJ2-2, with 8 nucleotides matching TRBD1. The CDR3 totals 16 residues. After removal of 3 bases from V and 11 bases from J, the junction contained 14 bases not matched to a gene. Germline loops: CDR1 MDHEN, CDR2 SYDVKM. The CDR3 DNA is TGTGCCAGCAGTTTCACCTGGACAGGGTCGGTGGTTGAGCTGTTTTTT. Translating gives CASSFTWTGSVVELFF.

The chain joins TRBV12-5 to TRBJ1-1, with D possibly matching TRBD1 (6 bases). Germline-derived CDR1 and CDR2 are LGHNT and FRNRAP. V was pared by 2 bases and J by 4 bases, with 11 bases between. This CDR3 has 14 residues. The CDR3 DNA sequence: TGTGCTAGTGGTTTGAGGACAGCTAGCACTGAAGCTTTCTTT. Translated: CASGLRTASTEAFF.

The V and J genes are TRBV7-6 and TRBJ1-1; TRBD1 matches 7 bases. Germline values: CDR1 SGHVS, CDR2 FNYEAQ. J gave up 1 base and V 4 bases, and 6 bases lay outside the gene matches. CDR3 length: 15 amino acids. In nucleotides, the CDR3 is TGTGCCAGCAGCTCACTTCAGGGGGGGAACACTGAAGCTTTCTTT. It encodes CASSSLQGGNTEAFF.

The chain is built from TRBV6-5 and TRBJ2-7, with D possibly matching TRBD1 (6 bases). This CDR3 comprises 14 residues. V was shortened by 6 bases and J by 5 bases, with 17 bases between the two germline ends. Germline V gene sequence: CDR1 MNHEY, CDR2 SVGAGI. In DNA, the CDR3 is TGTGCCAGCAGCTTGGGGGCAGGGGAACACGAGCAGTACTTC. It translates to CASSLGAGEHEQYF.

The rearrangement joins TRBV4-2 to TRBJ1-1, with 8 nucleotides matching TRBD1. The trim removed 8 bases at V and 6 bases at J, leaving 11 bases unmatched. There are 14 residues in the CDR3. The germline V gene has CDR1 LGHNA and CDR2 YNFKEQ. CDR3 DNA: TGTGCCAGCGGAAACAGGGGGGCAATCGCTGAAGCTTTCTTT. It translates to CASGNRGAIAEAFF.

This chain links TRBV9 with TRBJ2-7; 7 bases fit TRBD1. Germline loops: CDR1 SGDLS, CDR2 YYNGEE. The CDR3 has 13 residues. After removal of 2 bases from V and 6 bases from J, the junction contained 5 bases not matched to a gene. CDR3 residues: CASSVGTAAEQYF. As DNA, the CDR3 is TGTGCCAGCAGCGTCGGGACAGCTGCCGAGCAGTACTTC.

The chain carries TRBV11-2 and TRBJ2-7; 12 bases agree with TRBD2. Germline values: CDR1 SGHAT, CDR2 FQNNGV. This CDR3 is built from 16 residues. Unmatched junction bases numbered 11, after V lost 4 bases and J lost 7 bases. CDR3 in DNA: TGTGCCAGCAGCTCCCTAGCGGGGGGGCAGAGGCGGGAGCAGTACTTC. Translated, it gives CASSSLAGGQRREQYF.

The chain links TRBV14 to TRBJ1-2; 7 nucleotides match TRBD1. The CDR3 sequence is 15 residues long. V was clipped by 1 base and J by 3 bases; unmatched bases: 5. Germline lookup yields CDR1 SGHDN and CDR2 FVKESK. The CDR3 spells CASSQAGQAHYGYTF. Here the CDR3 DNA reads TGTGCCAGCAGCCAAGCAGGACAGGCCCACTATGGCTACACCTTC.

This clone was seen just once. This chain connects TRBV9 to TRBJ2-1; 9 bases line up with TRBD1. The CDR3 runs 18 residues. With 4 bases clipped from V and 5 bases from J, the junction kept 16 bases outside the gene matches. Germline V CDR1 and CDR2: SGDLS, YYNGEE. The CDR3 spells CASSSRYWTGAEDNEQFF. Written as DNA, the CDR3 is TGTGCCAGCAGCTCGAGATACTGGACAGGGGCGGAAGACAATGAGCAGTTCTTC.

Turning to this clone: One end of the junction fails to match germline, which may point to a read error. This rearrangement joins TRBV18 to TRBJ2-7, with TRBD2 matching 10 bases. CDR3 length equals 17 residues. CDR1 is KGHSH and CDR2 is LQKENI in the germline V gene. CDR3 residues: CASSPPSLAGASSEQYF. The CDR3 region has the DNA TGTGCCAGCTCACCACCGTCCCTAGCGGGAGCCTCCTCCGAGCAGTACTTC.